The 20 T cell receptor beta chains reported below all come from one sample, sequenced in a study of vaccination and CD4 T cells after COVID-19. Treatment given: roughly 11-day PBMC culture with coronavirus spike peptide pools or control peptides (ViraFEST assay). The assay that was used to sequence DNA from cultured CD4+ T cells was the Oncomine TCR Beta short-read assay. From the PCR reads, TCRdb called clonotypes with MiXCR, one entry per CDR3 protein. The table has 15,000 to 20,000 distinct CDR3 sequences, over 45% seen once; the top ten hold less than 9.5%. These TCRs are of unknown antigen specificity. The source material was CD4+ T cells from blood, cultured in vitro. These receptors were taken from a human donor who had recovered from COVID-19.

The genes are TRBV6-1 and TRBJ1-6, with 7 bases fitting TRBD1. There are 16 residues in the CDR3. In germline, CDR1 is MNHNS, CDR2 SASEGT. The trim removed 3 bases at V and 8 bases at J, leaving 10 bases unmatched. The chain's CDR3 is CASSDPLTGWDSPLHF. CDR3 in DNA: TGTGCCAGCAGTGATCCTTTGACAGGGTGGGATTCACCCCTCCACTTT.

The chain joins TRBV20-1 to TRBJ2-1, with TRBD1 matching over 8 bases. The CDR3 runs 12 residues. The V and J ends lost 5 bases and 13 bases, in that order; junction bases with no gene match: 10. CDR1 is DFQATT and CDR2 is SNEGSKA in the germline V gene (reference sequence). CDR3: CSAYTGGREQFF. In DNA, the CDR3 is TGCAGTGCTTACACAGGGGGGCGGGAACAGTTCTTC.

This clonotype was observed a few times. The chain uses TRBV20-1 and TRBJ1-2, with D perhaps TRBD1 (5 bases). Per the germline V gene, CDR1 is DFQATT and CDR2 is SNEGSKA (reference sequence). Trimming took off 2 bases at V and 3 bases at J, with 10 bases between the two ends. The length of the CDR3 is 13 residues. The CDR3 region has the DNA TGCAGTGCTAGATCCAGGGCCGACTATGGCTACACCTTC. Encoded protein: CSARSRADYGYTF.

The rearrangement links TRBV27 to TRBJ2-3; perhaps TRBD2 as D (6 bases). The CDR3 runs 15 residues. Germline CDR1 reads MNHEY; CDR2 reads SMNVEV (reference sequence). Trimming stripped 6 bases from V and 1 base from J, with 14 bases between. The CDR3 sequence: CASSLIWGGTDTQYF. For the CDR3, the DNA is TGTGCCAGCAGCCTCATATGGGGGGGCACAGATACGCAGTATTTT.

This clonotype was seen a handful of times. This chain uses TRBV2 with TRBJ1-1; D possibly corresponds to TRBD1 (6 bases). Germline loops: CDR1 SNHLY, CDR2 FYNNEI. The V and J ends lost 9 bases and 4 bases respectively, with 21 bases between them. CDR3 length equals 15 residues. CDR3 sequence reads: CASLYGGGYGTEAFF. The CDR3 DNA follows: TGTGCCAGTCTTTACGGGGGCGGGTATGGCACTGAAGCTTTCTTT.

This clonotype has more than one count but fewer than ten. This chain's CDR3 is CASSIGTLNQPQHF. Written as DNA, the CDR3 is TGTGCCAGTAGTATAGGGACCCTCAATCAGCCCCAGCATTTT. The chain couples TRBV19 to TRBJ1-5; no clear D gene. The germline V gene encodes CDR1 LNHDA and CDR2 SQIVND (reference sequence). V dropped 1 base and J dropped 3 bases, with 7 bases sitting between them. The CDR3 length is 14 residues.

This clonotype has only a few counts. This chain connects TRBV7-2 to TRBJ1-1; possibly TRBD1 for D (5 bases). Looked up from germline, CDR1 is SGHTA and CDR2 is FQGNSA. Trimming cost V 5 bases and J 4 bases, with 11 bases left between them. This CDR3 comprises 13 residues. CDR3 amino acids: CASSRRGGTEAFF. The CDR3 DNA reads as TGTGCCAGCAGCCGGAGGGGAGGCACTGAAGCTTTCTTT.

The chain has TRBV7-2 and TRBJ2-5; 7 nucleotides line up with TRBD2. The CDR3 contains 11 residues. Per germline, CDR1 SGHTA and CDR2 FQGNSA. With V trimmed by 6 bases and J by 6 bases, 1 base remained unmatched. CDR3 in DNA: TGTGCCAGCAGACTAGCGCAGACCCAGTACTTC. It encodes CASRLAQTQYF. The entire variable domain, with the rest obtained from reference TRBV7-2 and TRBJ2-5, is as follows: GAGVSQSPSNKVTEKGKDVELRCDPISGHTALYWYRQSLGQGLEFLIYFQGNSAPDKSGLPSDRFSAERTGGSVSTLTIQRTQQEDSAVYLCASRLAQTQYFGPGTRLLVL.

The V call is TRBV7-9, the J call TRBJ2-1; no clear D. The CDR3 is made up of 15 amino acids. Germline CDR1 SEHNR, CDR2 FQNEAQ (reference sequence). Trimming stripped 4 bases from V and 2 bases from J, with 12 bases between. The CDR3: CASSSRSGPYNEQFF. CDR3 nucleotide sequence: TGTGCCAGCAGCTCTAGATCCGGCCCCTACAATGAGCAGTTCTTC.

The J gene is TRBJ2-7, the V gene TRBV25-1; no firm D call. Trimming took off 4 bases at V and 9 bases at J, with 13 bases between the two ends. The CDR3 runs 12 residues. Germline V gene lookup returns CDR1 MGHDK and CDR2 SYGVNS. CDR3 protein: CASSAGGGVQYF. The CDR3, as DNA: TGTGCCAGCAGTGCCGGTGGTGGGGTGCAGTACTTC.

The J gene is TRBJ2-2, the V gene TRBV6-5; 10 bases match TRBD2. There are 15 residues in the CDR3. The V gene's germline CDR1 is MNHEY and CDR2 SVGAGI. J lost 7 bases, V lost 2 bases, and 4 bases had no gene match. CDR3 nucleotides: TGTGCCAGCAGTTACAGGCTAGCGGGAGTCGGGGAGCTGTTTTTT. Protein product: CASSYRLAGVGELFF.

This clonotype was counted between two and nine times. This chain uses TRBV20-1 with TRBJ2-1, with a possible D match to TRBD2 (5 bases). Germline-derived CDR1 and CDR2 are DFQATT and SNEGSKA (reference sequence). The CDR3 spans 17 residues. V was clipped by 5 bases and J by 0 bases, with 20 bases between them. CDR3 protein: CSAEGPVRSNSYNEQFF. The CDR3 DNA is TGCAGTGCTGAGGGTCCAGTGCGGAGCAACTCCTACAATGAGCAGTTCTTC.

The V call is TRBV3-1, the J call TRBJ1-5, with TRBD1 as a possible D gene (5 bases). V lost 4 bases and J 11 bases, leaving 12 bases between the germline ends. Per germline, CDR1 LGHDT and CDR2 YNNKEL (reference sequence). The CDR3 is made up of 12 amino acids. The CDR3 DNA reads TGTGCCAGCAGCCTGGGGGGGGAAGCCCAGCATTTT. This sequence encodes CASSLGGEAQHF. Full variable domain (remainder filled in from reference TRBV3-1 and TRBJ1-5): DTAVSQTPKYLVTQMGNDKSIKCEQNLGHDTMYWYKQDSKKFLKIMFSYNNKELIINETVPNRFSPKSPDKAHLNLHINSLELGDSAVYFCASSLGGEAQHFGDGTRLSIL.

The V gene is TRBV24-1, the J gene TRBJ2-5, with 7 bases identical to TRBD1. V shed 0 bases, J shed 5 bases, and the junction held 8 bases outside the gene matches. This CDR3 is 16 amino acids long. Germline-derived CDR1 and CDR2 are KGHDR and SFDVKD. CDR3 DNA sequence: TGTGCCACCAGTGATTTGGCTGCAGGGGGAACGGAGACCCAGTACTTC. It yields the protein CATSDLAAGGTETQYF.

The rearrangement uses TRBV19 and TRBJ2-2; D is ambiguous. Looked up from germline, CDR1 is LNHDA and CDR2 is SQIVND (reference sequence). The germline V and J ends were trimmed by 10 bases and 1 base, with 7 bases remaining between them. This CDR3 region has 12 residues. The CDR3 sequence is CATAENTGELFF. Written as DNA, the CDR3 is TGTGCCACCGCAGAGAACACCGGGGAGCTGTTTTTT.

In its sample, this clonotype was seen a few times. The chain uses TRBV12-3 or TRBV12-4 and TRBJ1-1, with unresolved D. Trimming cost V 5 bases and J 0 bases, with 10 bases left between them. The CDR3 runs 14 residues. DNA for the CDR3: TGTGCCAGCAGTCCCTCCCTGATGAACACTGAAGCTTTCTTT. It yields the protein CASSPSLMNTEAFF.

This clonotype was counted a few times. The chain links TRBV21-1 to TRBJ2-5; TRBD1 is taken as the D call from the table, unchecked against the DNA. TRBV21-1 is flagged as a pseudogene. CDR3 length equals 16 residues. The CDR3 loop reads CASSKRTTRGGETQYF. The DNA for the CDR3 is TGTGCCAGCAGCAAAAGGACGACCCGGGGTGGAGAGACCCAGTACTTC.

The V call is TRBV7-9, the J call TRBJ1-1; D not certain. V lost 4 bases and J 9 bases, leaving 12 bases between the germline ends. This CDR3 has 12 amino acids. Germline CDR1 SEHNR, CDR2 FQNEAQ (reference sequence). The DNA for the CDR3 is TGTGCCAGCAGCTCACTACACCCTAAAGCTTTCTTT. The encoded protein is CASSSLHPKAFF.

The chain carries TRBV24-1 and TRBJ1-2, with TRBD1 as a possible D gene (6 bases). The CDR3 length is 16 residues. In germline, CDR1 is KGHDR, CDR2 SFDVKD. The V end lost 4 bases, the J end lost 3 bases, and 17 bases lay between the germline ends. The CDR3 DNA follows: TGTGCCACCAGTGACCCGGGACATCCGGCTGACTATGGCTACACCTTC. It is translated as CATSDPGHPADYGYTF.

This clonotype appeared a single time. The chain employs TRBV6-5 and TRBJ2-3, with a weak D call TRBD1 (6 bases). Trimming stripped 2 bases from V and 2 bases from J, with 8 bases between. The CDR3 covers 14 residues. Per germline, CDR1 MNHEY and CDR2 SVGAGI. The DNA of the CDR3 is TGTGCCAGCAGTTACGGGGGCATCACAGATACGCAGTATTTT. Protein: CASSYGGITDTQYF.